The clone carrying this TCR beta chain was recorded at least ten times. The antigen remains undetermined. The data stem from a study of early T cells in non-severe SARS-CoV-2 infection. At the level of the study: Unpaired chains resulted from sequencing bulk RNA of unsorted whole blood. Regarding the study as a whole: The VDJdb matching leaned toward anti-spike CD8 responses and overlooked private and CD4 specificities.

Trimming cost V 2 bases and J 7 bases, with 9 bases left between them. CDR1 is LGHDT, CDR2 YNNKEL, per germline (reference sequence). The CDR3 length is 14 residues. Researchers tagged individual cDNA molecules with unique molecular identifiers. TCRdb passed the 5' RACE reads through MiXCR, listing each CDR3 protein once. The sample records tens of thousands of distinct CDR3 sequences, 10% to 15% being singletons. V gene TRBV3-1 combines with J gene TRBJ1-6, with TRBD1 as a possible D gene (5 bases). The sequenced material came from whole blood. The source of this sequence is an adult who was a healthcare worker with PCR-confirmed SARS-CoV-2 infection or an uninfected control (not recorded which). The CDR3 here is CASSQQGRNSPLHF. The CDR3 DNA is TGTGCCAGCAGCCAACAGGGTCGGAATTCACCCCTCCACTTT.